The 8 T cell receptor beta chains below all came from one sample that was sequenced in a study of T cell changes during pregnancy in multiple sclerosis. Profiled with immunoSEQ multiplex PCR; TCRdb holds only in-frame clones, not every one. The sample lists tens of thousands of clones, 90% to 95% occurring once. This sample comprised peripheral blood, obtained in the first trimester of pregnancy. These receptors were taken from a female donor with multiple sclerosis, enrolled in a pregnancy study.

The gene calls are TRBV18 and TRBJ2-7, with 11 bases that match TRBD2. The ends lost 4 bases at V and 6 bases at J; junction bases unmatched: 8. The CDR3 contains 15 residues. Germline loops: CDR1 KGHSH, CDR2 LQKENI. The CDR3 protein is CASSRRTSGFSEQYF. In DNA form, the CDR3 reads TGTGCCAGCTCACGTCGGACTAGCGGGTTCAGCGAGCAGTACTTC.

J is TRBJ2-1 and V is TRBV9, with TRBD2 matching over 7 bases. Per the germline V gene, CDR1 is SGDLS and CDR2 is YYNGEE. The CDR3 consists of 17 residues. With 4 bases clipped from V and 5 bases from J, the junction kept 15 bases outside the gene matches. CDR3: CASSPTPGTTYNNEQFF. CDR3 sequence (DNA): TGTGCCAGCAGCCCAACCCCCGGGACTACCTACAACAATGAGCAGTTCTTC.

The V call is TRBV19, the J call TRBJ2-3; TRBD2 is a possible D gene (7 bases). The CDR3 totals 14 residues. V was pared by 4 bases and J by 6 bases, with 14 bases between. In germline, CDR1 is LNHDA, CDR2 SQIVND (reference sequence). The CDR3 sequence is CASSTGGPSDTQYF. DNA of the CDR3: TGTGCCAGTAGTACCGGGGGGCCTTCCGATACGCAGTATTTT. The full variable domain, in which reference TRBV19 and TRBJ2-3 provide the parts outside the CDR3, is DGGITQSPKYLFRKEGQNVTLSCEQNLNHDAMYWYRQDPGQGLRLIYYSQIVNDFQKGDIAEGYSVSREKKESFPLTVTSAQKNPTAFYLCASSTGGPSDTQYFGPGTRLTVL.

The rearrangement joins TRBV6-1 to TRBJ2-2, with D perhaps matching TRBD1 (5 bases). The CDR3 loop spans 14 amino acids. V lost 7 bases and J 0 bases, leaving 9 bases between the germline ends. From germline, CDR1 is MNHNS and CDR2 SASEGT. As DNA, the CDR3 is TGTGCCAGCACCCAGGGTCCGAACACCGGGGAGCTGTTTTTT. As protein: CASTQGPNTGELFF.

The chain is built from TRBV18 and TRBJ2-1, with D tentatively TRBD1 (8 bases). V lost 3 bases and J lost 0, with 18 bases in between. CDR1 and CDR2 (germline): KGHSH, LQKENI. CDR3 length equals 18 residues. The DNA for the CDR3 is TGTGCCAGCTCACCGAAGGACAGGGAGGGCCCCTCCTACAATGAGCAGTTCTTC. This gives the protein CASSPKDREGPSYNEQFF.

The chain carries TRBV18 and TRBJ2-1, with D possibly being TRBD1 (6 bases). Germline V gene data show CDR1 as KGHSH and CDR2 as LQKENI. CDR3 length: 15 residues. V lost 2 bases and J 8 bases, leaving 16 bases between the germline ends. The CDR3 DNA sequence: TGTGCCAGCTCACCATTGCAGGGGAGACGCGATGAGCAGTTCTTC. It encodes CASSPLQGRRDEQFF.

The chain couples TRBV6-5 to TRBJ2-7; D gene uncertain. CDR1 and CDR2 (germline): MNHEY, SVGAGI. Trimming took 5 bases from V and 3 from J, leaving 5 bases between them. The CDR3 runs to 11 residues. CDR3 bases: TGTGCCAGCAGTAACAGCTACGAGCAGTACTTC. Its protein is CASSNSYEQYF.

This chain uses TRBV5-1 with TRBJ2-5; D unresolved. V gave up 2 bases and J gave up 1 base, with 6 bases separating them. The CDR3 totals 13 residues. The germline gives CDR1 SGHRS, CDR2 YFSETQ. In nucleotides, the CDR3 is TGCGCCAGCAGCTTCTCCGGCCAAGAGACCCAGTACTTC. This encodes CASSFSGQETQYF.